The table lists the clone carrying this TCR beta chain with a few counts. Its matching antigen is unknown. The source of the sample is a study of early T cells in non-severe SARS-CoV-2 infection. For the study at large: The sequenced material was bulk RNA from unsorted whole blood, and its chains were unpaired. General study results and limits: VDJdb matches were skewed toward anti-spike CD8 T cell responses.

Unique molecular identifiers (one per individual cDNA molecule) were attached. Each CDR3 protein gets one entry after TCRdb re-called the 5' RACE reads with MiXCR. The sample comprises 100,000 to 130,000 distinct CDR3 sequences, roughly 12% of which are singletons, and less than 3.5% rests with the top ten. This CDR3 spans 11 amino acids. Germline trimming cut 4 bases from V and 14 bases from J; bases unmatched to any gene: 7. Specimen: whole blood. This TCR was sampled from an adult who was a healthcare worker with PCR-confirmed SARS-CoV-2 infection or an uninfected control (not recorded which). The chain uses TRBV12-3 or TRBV12-4 and TRBJ1-2, with 7 bases lining up with TRBD1. For the CDR3, the DNA is TGTGCCAGCAGTTACGGACAGGAGGAGACCTTC. Translating gives CASSYGQEETF.